The clone carrying this T cell receptor (beta chain) was observed a few times. The sample comes from a study of blood T cell repertoires in COVID-19. Only in-frame clones appear in the TCRdb table, and some are missing; sequencing was by immunoSEQ multiplex PCR. The data contain approximately 210,000 clones, around 84% of them singletons. V gave up 1 base and J gave up 5 bases; unmatched junction bases: 2. Germline CDR1 reads SEHNR; CDR2 reads FQNEAQ (reference sequence). The CDR3 is 16 residues long. The source of this sequence is a young man with acute COVID-19. The sequenced sample was PBMCs or T cells enriched from blood (not recorded which). V usage is TRBV7-9 and J usage is TRBJ1-4, with TRBD1 identical over 12 bases. The CDR3 protein is CASSLDGTGGNEKLFF. The CDR3 coding sequence is TGTGCCAGCAGCTTAGATGGGACAGGGGGCAATGAAAAACTGTTTTTT.